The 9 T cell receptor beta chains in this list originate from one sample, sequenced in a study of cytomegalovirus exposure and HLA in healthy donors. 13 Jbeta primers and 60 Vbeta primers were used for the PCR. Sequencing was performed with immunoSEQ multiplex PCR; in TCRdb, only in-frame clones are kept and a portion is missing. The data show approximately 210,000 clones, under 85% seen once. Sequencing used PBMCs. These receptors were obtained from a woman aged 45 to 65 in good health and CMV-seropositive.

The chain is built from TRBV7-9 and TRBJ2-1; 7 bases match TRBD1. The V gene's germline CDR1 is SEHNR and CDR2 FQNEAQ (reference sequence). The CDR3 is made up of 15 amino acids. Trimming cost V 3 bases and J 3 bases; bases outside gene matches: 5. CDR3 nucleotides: TGTGCCAGCAGCTTGTTCCAGGGGGACTACAATGAGCAGTTCTTC. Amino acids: CASSLFQGDYNEQFF.

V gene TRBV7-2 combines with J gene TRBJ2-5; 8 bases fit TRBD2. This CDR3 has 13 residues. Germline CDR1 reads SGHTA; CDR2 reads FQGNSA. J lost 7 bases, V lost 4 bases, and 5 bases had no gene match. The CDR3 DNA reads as TGTGCCAGCAGCTCCTCGGGGGGGTTGACCCAGTACTTC. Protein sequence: CASSSSGGLTQYF.

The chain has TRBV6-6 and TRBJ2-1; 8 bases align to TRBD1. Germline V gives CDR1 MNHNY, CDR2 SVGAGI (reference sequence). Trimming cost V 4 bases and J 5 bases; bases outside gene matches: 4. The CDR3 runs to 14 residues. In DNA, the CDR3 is TGTGCCAGCAGTTGGGGACAGGCGAACAATGAGCAGTTCTTC. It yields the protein CASSWGQANNEQFF.

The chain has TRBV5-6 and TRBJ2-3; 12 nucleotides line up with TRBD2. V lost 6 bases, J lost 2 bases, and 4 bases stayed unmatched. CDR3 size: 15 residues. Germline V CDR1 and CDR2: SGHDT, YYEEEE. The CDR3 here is CASTTSGGLTDTQYF. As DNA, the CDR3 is TGTGCCAGCACGACTAGCGGGGGCCTCACAGATACGCAGTATTTT.

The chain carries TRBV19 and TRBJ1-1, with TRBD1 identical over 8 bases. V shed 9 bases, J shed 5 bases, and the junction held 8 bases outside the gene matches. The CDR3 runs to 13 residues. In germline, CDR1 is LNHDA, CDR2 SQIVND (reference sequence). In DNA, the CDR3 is TGTGCCAGCCAAGCACAGGGGGGAACTGAAGCTTTCTTT. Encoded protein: CASQAQGGTEAFF.

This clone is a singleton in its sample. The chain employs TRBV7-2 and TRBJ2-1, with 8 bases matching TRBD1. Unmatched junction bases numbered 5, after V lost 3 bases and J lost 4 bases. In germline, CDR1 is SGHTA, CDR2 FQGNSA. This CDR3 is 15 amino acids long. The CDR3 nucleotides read TGTGCCAGCAGCTTGACAGGGGACCTATACAATGAGCAGTTCTTC. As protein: CASSLTGDLYNEQFF.

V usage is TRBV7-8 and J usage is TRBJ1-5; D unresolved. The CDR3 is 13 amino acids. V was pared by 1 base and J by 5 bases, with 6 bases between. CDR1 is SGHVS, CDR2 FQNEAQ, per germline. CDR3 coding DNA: TGTGCCAGCAGCTTAGGTCGGGATCAGCCCCAGCATTTT. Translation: CASSLGRDQPQHF.

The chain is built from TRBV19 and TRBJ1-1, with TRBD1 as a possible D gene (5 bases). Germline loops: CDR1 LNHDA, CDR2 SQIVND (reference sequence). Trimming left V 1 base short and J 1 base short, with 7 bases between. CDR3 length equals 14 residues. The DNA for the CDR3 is TGTGCCAGTAGTATAGTCCAGGGGAACACTGAAGCTTTCTTT. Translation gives CASSIVQGNTEAFF.

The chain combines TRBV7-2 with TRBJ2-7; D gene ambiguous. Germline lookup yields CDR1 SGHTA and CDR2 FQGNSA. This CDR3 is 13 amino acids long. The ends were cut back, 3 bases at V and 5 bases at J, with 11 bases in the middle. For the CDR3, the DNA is TGTGCCAGCAGCTTGTCCAGGTGGAACGAGCAGTACTTC. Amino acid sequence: CASSLSRWNEQYF.